What follows is one TCR beta chain and its context. The CDR3 loop spans 13 amino acids. Germline V CDR1 and CDR2: SGHVS, FQNEAQ. V was shortened by 2 bases and J by 1 base, with 5 bases between the two germline ends. Produced via immunoSEQ multiplex PCR; TCRdb's table is partial and in-frame only. The table records 45,000 to 60,000 clones, more than 95% of them present only once. This sample stems from a study of technical replicates of blood from a handful of donors. The chain links TRBV7-8 to TRBJ1-2; D remains ambiguous. The sequence was collected from a human donor in good health. Material for sequencing was T cells isolated from PBMCs. CDR3 coding DNA: TGTGCCAGCAGCTTATCGAGTAACTATGGCTACACCTTC. Translated, it gives CASSLSSNYGYTF.